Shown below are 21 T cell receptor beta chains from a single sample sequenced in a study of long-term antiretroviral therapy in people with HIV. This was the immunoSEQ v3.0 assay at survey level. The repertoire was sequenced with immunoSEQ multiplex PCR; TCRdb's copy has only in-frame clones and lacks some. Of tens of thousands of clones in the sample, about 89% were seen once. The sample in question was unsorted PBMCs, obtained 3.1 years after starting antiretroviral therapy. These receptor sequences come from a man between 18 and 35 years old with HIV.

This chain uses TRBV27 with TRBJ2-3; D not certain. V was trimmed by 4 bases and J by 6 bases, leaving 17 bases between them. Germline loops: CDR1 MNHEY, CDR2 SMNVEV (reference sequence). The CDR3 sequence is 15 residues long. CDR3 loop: CASSSRRLMMDTQYF. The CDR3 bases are TGTGCCAGCAGTTCCCGGCGGCTTATGATGGATACGCAGTATTTT.

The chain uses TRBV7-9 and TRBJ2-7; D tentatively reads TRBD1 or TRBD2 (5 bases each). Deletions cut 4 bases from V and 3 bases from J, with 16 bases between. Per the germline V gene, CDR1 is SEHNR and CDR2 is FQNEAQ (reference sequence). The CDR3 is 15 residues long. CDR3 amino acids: CASSYGTHGRYEQYF. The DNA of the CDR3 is TGTGCCAGCAGCTACGGGACCCACGGGCGCTACGAGCAGTACTTC.

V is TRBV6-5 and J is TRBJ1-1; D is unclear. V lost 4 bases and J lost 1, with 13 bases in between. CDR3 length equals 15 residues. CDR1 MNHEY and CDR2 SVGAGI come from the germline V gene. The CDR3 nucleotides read TGTGCCAGCAGTTCGATCAGCTCCTCGAACACTGAAGCTTTCTTT. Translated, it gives CASSSISSSNTEAFF.

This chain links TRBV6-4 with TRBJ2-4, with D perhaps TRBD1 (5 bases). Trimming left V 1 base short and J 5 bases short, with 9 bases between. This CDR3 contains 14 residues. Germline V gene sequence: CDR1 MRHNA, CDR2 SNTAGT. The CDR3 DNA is TGTGCCAGCAGTGACTGTCAGGGCCAAAACATTCAGTACTTC. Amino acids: CASSDCQGQNIQYF.

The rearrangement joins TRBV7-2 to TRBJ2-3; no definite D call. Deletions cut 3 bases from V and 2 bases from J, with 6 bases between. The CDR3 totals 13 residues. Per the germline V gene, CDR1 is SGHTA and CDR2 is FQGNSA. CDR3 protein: CASSFWNTDTQYF. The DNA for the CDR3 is TGTGCCAGCAGCTTTTGGAACACAGATACGCAGTATTTT. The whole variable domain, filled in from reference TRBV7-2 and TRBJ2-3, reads GAGVSQSPSNKVTEKGKDVELRCDPISGHTALYWYRQSLGQGLEFLIYFQGNSAPDKSGLPSDRFSAERTGGSVSTLTIQRTQQEDSAVYLCASSFWNTDTQYFGPGTRLTVL.

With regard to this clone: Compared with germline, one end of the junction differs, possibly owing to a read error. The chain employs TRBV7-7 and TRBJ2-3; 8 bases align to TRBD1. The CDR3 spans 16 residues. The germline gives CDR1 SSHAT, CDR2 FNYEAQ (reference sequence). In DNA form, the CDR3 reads TGTGCTAGCAGCCGAACTTTTGGACAGGGTATAGATACGCAGTATTTT. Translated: CASSRTFGQGIDTQYF.

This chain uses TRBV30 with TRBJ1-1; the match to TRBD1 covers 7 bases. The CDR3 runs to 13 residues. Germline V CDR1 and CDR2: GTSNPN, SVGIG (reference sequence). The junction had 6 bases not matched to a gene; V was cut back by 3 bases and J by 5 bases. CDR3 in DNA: TGTGCCTGGAGAGGGGGCTGGGGGACTGAAGCTTTCTTT. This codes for CAWRGGWGTEAFF. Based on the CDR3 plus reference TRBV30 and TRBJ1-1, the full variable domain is SQTIHQWPATLVQPVGSPLSLECTVEGTSNPNLYWYRQAAGRGLQLLFYSVGIGQISSEVPQNLSASRPQDRQFILSSKKLLLSDSGFYLCAWRGGWGTEAFFGQGTRLTVV.

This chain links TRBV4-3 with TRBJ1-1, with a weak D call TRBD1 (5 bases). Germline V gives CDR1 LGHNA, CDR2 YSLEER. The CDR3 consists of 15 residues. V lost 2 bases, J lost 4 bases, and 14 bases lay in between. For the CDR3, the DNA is TGCGCCAGCAGCCAACCAACAGGAGTAGGCACTGAAGCTTTCTTT. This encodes CASSQPTGVGTEAFF.

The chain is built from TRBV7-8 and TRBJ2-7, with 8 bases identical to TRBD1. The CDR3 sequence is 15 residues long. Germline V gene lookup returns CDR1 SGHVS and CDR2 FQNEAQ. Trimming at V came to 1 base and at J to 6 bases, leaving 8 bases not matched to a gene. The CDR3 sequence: CASSLGRTGLIEQYF. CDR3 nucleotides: TGTGCCAGCAGCTTAGGGAGGACAGGGCTAATCGAGCAGTACTTC.

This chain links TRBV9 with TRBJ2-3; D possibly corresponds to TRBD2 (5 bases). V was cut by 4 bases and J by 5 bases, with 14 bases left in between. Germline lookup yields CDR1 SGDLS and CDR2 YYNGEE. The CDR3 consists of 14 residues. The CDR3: CASSPIGVQDTQYF. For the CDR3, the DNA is TGTGCCAGCAGCCCGATCGGGGTGCAAGATACGCAGTATTTT.

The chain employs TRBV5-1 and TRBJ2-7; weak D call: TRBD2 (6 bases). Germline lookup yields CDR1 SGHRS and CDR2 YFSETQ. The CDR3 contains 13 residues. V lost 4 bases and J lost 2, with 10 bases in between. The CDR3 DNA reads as TGCGCCAGCAGCATCGGGGGAACCTACGAGCAGTACTTC. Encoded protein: CASSIGGTYEQYF.

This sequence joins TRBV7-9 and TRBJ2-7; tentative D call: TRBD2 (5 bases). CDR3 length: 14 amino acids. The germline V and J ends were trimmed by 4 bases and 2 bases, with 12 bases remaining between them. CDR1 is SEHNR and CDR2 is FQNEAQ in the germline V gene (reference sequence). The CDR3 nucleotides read TGTGCCAGCAGCTCCCGGGATGAACCCTACGAGCAGTACTTC. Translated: CASSSRDEPYEQYF.

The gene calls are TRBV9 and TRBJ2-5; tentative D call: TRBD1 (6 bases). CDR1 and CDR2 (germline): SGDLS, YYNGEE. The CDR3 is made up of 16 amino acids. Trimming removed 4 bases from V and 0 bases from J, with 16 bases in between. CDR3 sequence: CASSPRDTPYQETQYF. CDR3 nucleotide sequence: TGTGCCAGCAGCCCCCGGGACACCCCGTACCAAGAGACCCAGTACTTC.

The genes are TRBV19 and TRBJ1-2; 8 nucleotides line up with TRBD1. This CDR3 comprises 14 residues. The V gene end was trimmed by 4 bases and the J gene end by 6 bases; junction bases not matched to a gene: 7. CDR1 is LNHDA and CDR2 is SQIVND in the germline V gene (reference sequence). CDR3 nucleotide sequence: TGTGCCAGTAGTAGCCCCTGGACAGGGAATGGCTACACCTTC. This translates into CASSSPWTGNGYTF. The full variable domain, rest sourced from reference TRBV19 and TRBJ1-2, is DGGITQSPKYLFRKEGQNVTLSCEQNLNHDAMYWYRQDPGQGLRLIYYSQIVNDFQKGDIAEGYSVSREKKESFPLTVTSAQKNPTAFYLCASSSPWTGNGYTFGSGTRLTVV.

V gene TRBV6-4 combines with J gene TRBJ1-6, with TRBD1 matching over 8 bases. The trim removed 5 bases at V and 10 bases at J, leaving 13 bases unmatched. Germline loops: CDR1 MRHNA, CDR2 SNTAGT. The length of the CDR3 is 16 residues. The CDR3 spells CASSLTAGTGDSPLHF. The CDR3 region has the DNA TGTGCCAGCAGTCTCACCGCCGGGACAGGAGACTCACCCCTCCACTTT.

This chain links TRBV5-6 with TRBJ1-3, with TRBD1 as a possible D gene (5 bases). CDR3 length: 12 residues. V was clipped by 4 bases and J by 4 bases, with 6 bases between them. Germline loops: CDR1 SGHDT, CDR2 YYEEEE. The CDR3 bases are TGTGCCAGCAGCGGGGGAGGAAACACCATATATTTT. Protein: CASSGGGNTIYF.

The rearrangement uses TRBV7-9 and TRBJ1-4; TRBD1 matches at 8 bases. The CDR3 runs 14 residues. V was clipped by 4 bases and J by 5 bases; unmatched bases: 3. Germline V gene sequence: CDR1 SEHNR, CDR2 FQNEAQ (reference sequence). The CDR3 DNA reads TGTGCCAGCAGCTCGGGGACAGGAAATGAAAAACTGTTTTTT. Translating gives CASSSGTGNEKLFF. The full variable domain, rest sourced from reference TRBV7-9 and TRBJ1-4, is DTGVSQNPRHKITKRGQNVTFRCDPISEHNRLYWYRQTLGQGPEFLTYFQNEAQLEKSRLLSDRFSAERPKGSFSTLEIQRTEQGDSAMYLCASSSGTGNEKLFFGSGTQLSVL.

Written as DNA, the CDR3 is TGTGCCATCAGTTCAAGTCCAGGGTCGAGCTCTGGGGCCAACGTCCTGACTTTC. Protein product: CAISSSPGSSSGANVLTF. This chain joins TRBV10-3 and TRBJ2-6, with D possibly being TRBD1 (5 bases). V was pared by 5 bases and J by 0 bases, with 17 bases between. The germline CDR1 and CDR2 sequences are ENHRY and SYGVKD. The CDR3 sequence is 18 residues long.

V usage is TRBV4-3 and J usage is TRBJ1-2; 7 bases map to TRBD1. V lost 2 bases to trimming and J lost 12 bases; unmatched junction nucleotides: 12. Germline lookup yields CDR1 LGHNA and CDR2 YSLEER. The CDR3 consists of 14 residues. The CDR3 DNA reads TGCGCCAGCAGCCAAATACAGGGGCGAGGGAGGAACACCTTC. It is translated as CASSQIQGRGRNTF.

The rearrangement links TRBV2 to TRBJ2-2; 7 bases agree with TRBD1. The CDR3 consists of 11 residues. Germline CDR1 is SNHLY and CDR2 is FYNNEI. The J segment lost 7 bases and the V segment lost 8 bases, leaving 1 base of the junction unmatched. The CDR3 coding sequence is TGTGCCAGCGACAGGGACGGGGAGCTGTTTTTT. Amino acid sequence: CASDRDGELFF.

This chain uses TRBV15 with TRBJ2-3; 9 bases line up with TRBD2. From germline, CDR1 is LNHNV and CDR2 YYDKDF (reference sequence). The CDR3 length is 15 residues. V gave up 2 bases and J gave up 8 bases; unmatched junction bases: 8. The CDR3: CATSRRSGGLGTQYF. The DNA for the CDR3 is TGTGCCACCAGCAGACGGAGCGGGGGGCTCGGTACGCAGTATTTT.